The 21 T cell receptor beta chains below all came from one sample that was sequenced in a study of T cell responses to AZD1222 COVID-19 vaccine. Libraries were prepared by immunoSEQ multiplex PCR; TCRdb keeps only in-frame clonotypes and omits some of them. The sample lists about 85,000 clones; over 75% were seen once. This material consisted of peripheral blood, taken on day 0 of AZD1222 vaccination. Receptors originate from an adult in good health.

A word on this clone: Relative to the germline gene, one junction end is altered; a read error may explain this. The chain employs TRBV5-6 and TRBJ1-6, with 7 bases fitting TRBD1. The CDR3 contains 12 residues. Germline-derived CDR1 and CDR2 are SGHDT and YYEEEE. The CDR3 DNA reads as TGTGCCAGCAGCCCCGGCCCGGGACAGTTTTTGTTT. It specifies CASSPGPGQFLF.

V and J are TRBV7-2 and TRBJ1-3, with D uncertain. The V gene lost 3 bases and the J gene lost 4 bases, with 4 bases spanning the gap. This CDR3 spans 12 amino acids. Per the germline V gene, CDR1 is SGHTA and CDR2 is FQGNSA. In DNA, the CDR3 is TGTGCCAGCAGCTTCGGGGGAAACACCATATATTTT. Encoded protein: CASSFGGNTIYF.

This CDR3 is CASSPDTTSTDTQYF. CDR3 DNA: TGCGCCAGCAGCCCCGACACTACCAGCACAGATACGCAGTATTTT. The chain uses TRBV5-1 and TRBJ2-3, with unresolved D. In germline, CDR1 is SGHRS, CDR2 YFSETQ. V gave up 4 bases and J gave up 0 bases, with 12 bases separating them. The CDR3 length is 15 residues. Filled out from reference TRBV5-1 and TRBJ2-3, the complete variable domain reads KAGVTQTPRYLIKTRGQQVTLSCSPISGHRSVSWYQQTPGQGLQFLFEYFSETQRNKGNFPGRFSGRQFSNSRSEMNVSTLELGDSALYLCASSPDTTSTDTQYFGPGTRLTVL.

The rearrangement uses TRBV7-8 and TRBJ2-5; TRBD2 agrees at 11 bases. Germline V CDR1 and CDR2: SGHVS, FQNEAQ. J lost 5 bases, V lost 0 bases, and 2 bases had no gene match. The CDR3 covers 15 residues. As DNA, the CDR3 is TGTGCCAGCAGCTTAGCCACTAGCGGGAGTGAGACCCAGTACTTC. As protein: CASSLATSGSETQYF.

The chain combines TRBV18 with TRBJ1-1, with 7 nucleotides matching TRBD1. Germline V gives CDR1 KGHSH, CDR2 LQKENI. After removal of 4 bases from V and 4 bases from J, the junction contained 9 bases not matched to a gene. The CDR3 has 15 residues. CDR3 in amino acids: CASSLPGTALTEAFF. The CDR3 coding sequence is TGTGCCAGCTCACTTCCCGGGACAGCGCTCACTGAAGCTTTCTTT.

V gene TRBV2 combines with J gene TRBJ2-7; 9 bases map to TRBD2. This CDR3 contains 14 residues. From germline, CDR1 is SNHLY and CDR2 FYNNEI. V was pared by 7 bases and J by 0 bases, with 4 bases of the junction left unmatched. CDR3 sequence: CASTRGRASYEQYF. The CDR3 DNA is TGTGCCAGCACCCGCGGGAGGGCCTCCTACGAGCAGTACTTC. The complete variable domain, with remaining parts taken from reference TRBV2 and TRBJ2-7, reads EPEVTQTPSHQVTQMGQEVILRCVPISNHLYFYWYRQILGQKVEFLVSFYNNEISEKSEIFDDQFSVERPDGSNFTLKIRSTKLEDSAMYFCASTRGRASYEQYFGPGTRLTVT.

The chain links TRBV27 to TRBJ2-1; D might be TRBD1 (6 bases). Trimming cost V 3 bases and J 3 bases, with 12 bases left between them. CDR3 length: 15 amino acids. Germline V gene lookup returns CDR1 MNHEY and CDR2 SMNVEV (reference sequence). CDR3 sequence reads: CASSFGQGHYNEQFF. The CDR3 DNA follows: TGTGCCAGCAGTTTTGGGCAGGGGCACTACAATGAGCAGTTCTTC.

V is TRBV6-8 and J is TRBJ2-7; 8 bases match TRBD1. V shed 6 bases, J shed 5 bases, and the junction held 15 bases outside the gene matches. Germline CDR1 reads MNHGY; CDR2 reads SAAAGT. CDR3 length: 16 amino acids. The CDR3 loop reads CASSPGTGWKSNEQYF. CDR3 nucleotides: TGTGCCAGCAGCCCCGGGACAGGCTGGAAATCGAACGAGCAGTACTTC.

The J gene is TRBJ1-5, the V gene TRBV30; TRBD1 is a possible D gene (6 bases). Germline CDR1 GTSNPN, CDR2 SVGIG (reference sequence). The V end was cut by 1 base, the J end by 5 bases, with 9 bases between. This CDR3 region has 13 residues. The CDR3 DNA reads as TGTGCCTGGAGTGCAGGACAGTATCAGCCCCAGCATTTT. This gives the protein CAWSAGQYQPQHF.

J is TRBJ1-2 and V is TRBV7-8; 10 bases are shared with TRBD1. The CDR3 extends over 19 amino acids. The ends lost 1 base at V and 4 bases at J; junction bases unmatched: 15. Per the germline V gene, CDR1 is SGHVS and CDR2 is FQNEAQ. The CDR3 nucleotides are TGTGCCAGCAGCTTAGTTAAAATGACAGGGGGCACGACGTTCTATGGCTACACCTTC. The encoded protein is CASSLVKMTGGTTFYGYTF. Together with reference TRBV7-8 and TRBJ1-2, the CDR3 gives the full variable domain: GAGVSQSPRYKVAKRGQDVALRCDPISGHVSLFWYQQALGQGPEFLTYFQNEAQLDKSGLPSDRFFAERPEGSVSTLKIQRTQQEDSAVYLCASSLVKMTGGTTFYGYTFGSGTRLTVV.

The chain uses TRBV20-1 and TRBJ2-2; no clear D. Germline-derived CDR1 and CDR2 are DFQATT and SNEGSKA (reference sequence). The CDR3 runs to 12 residues. Trimming took off 3 bases at V and 3 bases at J, with 5 bases between the two ends. CDR3 nucleotides: TGCAGTGCTAGTCAAGACACCGGGGAGCTGTTTTTT. It specifies CSASQDTGELFF.

The chain couples TRBV19 to TRBJ2-1, with a possible D match to TRBD2 (6 bases). The germline V and J ends were trimmed by 2 bases and 6 bases, with 11 bases remaining between them. The CDR3 consists of 14 residues. Looked up from germline, CDR1 is LNHDA and CDR2 is SQIVND (reference sequence). Here the CDR3 DNA reads TGTGCCAGTAGTATAATCACTAGCCGCAATGAGCAGTTCTTC. It is translated as CASSIITSRNEQFF.

This chain connects TRBV6-2 or TRBV6-3 to TRBJ1-1; D gene ambiguous. V was cut by 4 bases and J by 4 bases, with 10 bases left in between. The CDR3 has 13 amino acids. Germline CDR1 is MNHEY and CDR2 is SVGEGT. The CDR3 region is CASSLRVRTEAFF. The CDR3 DNA is TGTGCCAGCAGTTTGCGGGTTCGCACTGAAGCTTTCTTT.

The chain carries TRBV28 and TRBJ1-2; D gene ambiguous. CDR1 MDHEN and CDR2 SYDVKM come from the germline V gene. This CDR3 has 15 residues. Trimming shortened V by 2 bases and J by 1 base, and 11 bases separated the two germline ends. The CDR3 nucleotides are TGTGCCAGCAGTTTACCAGCGACGGGTAACTATGGCTACACCTTC. Amino acid sequence: CASSLPATGNYGYTF.

The chain is built from TRBV27 and TRBJ1-4; a possible D gene is TRBD1 (5 bases). From germline, CDR1 is MNHEY and CDR2 SMNVEV (reference sequence). The germline V and J ends were trimmed by 2 bases and 6 bases, with 10 bases remaining between them. CDR3 length: 14 residues. The CDR3 is CASSLRGLHEKLFF. In DNA form, the CDR3 reads TGTGCCAGCAGTTTAAGGGGACTCCATGAAAAACTGTTTTTT.

The V gene is TRBV28, the J gene TRBJ1-1; maybe TRBD1 (6 bases). The CDR3 consists of 12 residues. Looked up from germline, CDR1 is MDHEN and CDR2 is SYDVKM. V was trimmed by 11 bases and J by 4 bases, leaving 14 bases between them. CDR3 in DNA: TGTGCCTCCTGTGGACAGATCACTGAAGCTTTCTTT. It translates to CASCGQITEAFF.

The chain joins TRBV11-2 to TRBJ1-5; tentatively, D is TRBD1 (5 bases). There are 15 residues in the CDR3. Trimming removed 4 bases at V and 4 bases at J, with 14 bases between. Germline-derived CDR1 and CDR2 are SGHAT and FQNNGV. DNA for the CDR3: TGTGCCAGCAGCTCTAATTCGGGGGGTAATCAGCCCCAGCATTTT. This encodes CASSSNSGGNQPQHF.

A few counts support this clone. The chain links TRBV5-1 to TRBJ1-1, with TRBD1 identical over 9 bases. CDR1 is SGHRS, CDR2 YFSETQ, per germline. With V trimmed by 0 bases and J by 4 bases, 4 bases remained unmatched. The CDR3 extends over 15 amino acids. This CDR3 is CASSLGPTGGTEAFF. CDR3 DNA sequence: TGCGCCAGCAGCTTGGGGCCGACAGGGGGCACTGAAGCTTTCTTT.

About this clone: Sequence at one end of the junction differs from germline and may be a read error. J is TRBJ2-2 and V is TRBV10-3, with a possible D match to TRBD2 (5 bases). CDR3 size: 13 residues. The germline gives CDR1 ENHRY, CDR2 SYGVKD. The CDR3 loop reads CAINEGNTGELFF. DNA of the CDR3: TGTGCCATCAATGAGGGGAACACCGGGGAGCTGTTTTTT.

V gene TRBV7-9 combines with J gene TRBJ2-7; 8 bases line up with TRBD2. CDR1 and CDR2 from the germline V gene are SEHNR and FQNEAQ (reference sequence). The CDR3 is 14 residues long. V lost 1 base, J lost 5 bases, and 4 bases stayed unmatched. Here the CDR3 reads CASSLGGGGNEQYF. The CDR3 nucleotides read TGTGCCAGCAGCTTAGGCGGCGGGGGGAACGAGCAGTACTTC.

The V gene is TRBV25-1, the J gene TRBJ2-7; D is possibly TRBD1 (5 bases). Per the germline V gene, CDR1 is MGHDK and CDR2 is SYGVNS. V gave up 1 base and J gave up 5 bases, with 18 bases separating them. The CDR3 runs 16 residues. The chain's CDR3 is CASSESVTVDPNEQYF. The CDR3 DNA reads as TGTGCCAGCAGTGAATCTGTGACAGTGGACCCCAACGAGCAGTACTTC.